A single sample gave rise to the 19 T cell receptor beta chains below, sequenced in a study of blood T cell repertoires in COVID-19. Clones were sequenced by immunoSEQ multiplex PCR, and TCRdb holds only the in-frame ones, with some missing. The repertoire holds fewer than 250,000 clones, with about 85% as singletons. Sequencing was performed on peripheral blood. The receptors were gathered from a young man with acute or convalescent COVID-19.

The CDR3 is CASMRDGNTEAFF. Here the CDR3 DNA reads TGCGCCAGCATGAGGGATGGGAACACTGAAGCTTTCTTT. The chain has TRBV5-1 and TRBJ1-1; D gene ambiguous. Trimming cost V 6 bases and J 1 base, with 10 bases left between them. The germline V gene encodes CDR1 SGHRS and CDR2 YFSETQ. The CDR3 length is 13 residues.

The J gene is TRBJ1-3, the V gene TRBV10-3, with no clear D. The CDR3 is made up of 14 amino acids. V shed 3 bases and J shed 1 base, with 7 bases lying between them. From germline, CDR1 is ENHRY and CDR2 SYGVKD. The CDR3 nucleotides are TGTGCCATCAGTGATTCGGTATCTGGAAACACCATATATTTT. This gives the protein CAISDSVSGNTIYF.

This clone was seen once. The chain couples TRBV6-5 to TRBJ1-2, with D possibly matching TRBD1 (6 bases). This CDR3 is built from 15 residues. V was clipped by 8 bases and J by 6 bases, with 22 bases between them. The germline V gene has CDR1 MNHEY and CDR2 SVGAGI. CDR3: CASLSTGLMRNGYTF. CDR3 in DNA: TGTGCCAGCCTTTCCACAGGGCTGATGAGAAATGGCTACACCTTC.

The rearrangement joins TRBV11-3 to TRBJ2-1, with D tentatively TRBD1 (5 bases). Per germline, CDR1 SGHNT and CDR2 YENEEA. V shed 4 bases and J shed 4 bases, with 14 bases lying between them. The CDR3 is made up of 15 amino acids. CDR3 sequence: CASSSNQGLYNEQFF. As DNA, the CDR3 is TGTGCCAGCAGCTCTAATCAGGGCTTATACAATGAGCAGTTCTTC.

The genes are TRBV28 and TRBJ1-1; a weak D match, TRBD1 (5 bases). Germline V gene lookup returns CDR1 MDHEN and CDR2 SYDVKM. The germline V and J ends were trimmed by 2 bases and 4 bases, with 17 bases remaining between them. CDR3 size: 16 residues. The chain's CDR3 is CASSLRPPGVSTEAFF. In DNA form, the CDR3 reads TGTGCCAGCAGTTTACGCCCCCCGGGGGTGAGCACTGAAGCTTTCTTT.

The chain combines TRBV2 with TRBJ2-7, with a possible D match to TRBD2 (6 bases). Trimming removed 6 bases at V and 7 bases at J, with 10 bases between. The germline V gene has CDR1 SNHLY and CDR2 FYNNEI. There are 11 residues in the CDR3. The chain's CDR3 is CASRAEGEQYF. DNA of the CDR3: TGTGCCAGCAGGGCGGAGGGGGAGCAGTACTTC.

The CDR3, as DNA: TGCGCCAGCAGGGAAGGACTAGCCTTGAGCACAGATACGCAGTATTTT. It yields the protein CASREGLALSTDTQYF. The V and J genes are TRBV5-1 and TRBJ2-3; 8 nucleotides line up with TRBD2. V was pared by 5 bases and J by 0 bases, with 8 bases of the junction left unmatched. This CDR3 has 16 residues. Germline V gives CDR1 SGHRS, CDR2 YFSETQ.

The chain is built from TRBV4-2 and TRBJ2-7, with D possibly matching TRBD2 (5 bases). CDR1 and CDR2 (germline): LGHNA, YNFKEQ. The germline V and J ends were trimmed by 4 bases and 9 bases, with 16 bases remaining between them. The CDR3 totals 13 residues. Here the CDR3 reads CASSPGSSAGQYF. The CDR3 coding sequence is TGTGCCAGCAGCCCCGGATCCAGCGCGGGGCAGTACTTC.

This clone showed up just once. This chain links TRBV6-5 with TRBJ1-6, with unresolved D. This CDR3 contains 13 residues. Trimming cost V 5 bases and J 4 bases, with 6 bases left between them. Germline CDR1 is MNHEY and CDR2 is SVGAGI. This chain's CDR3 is CASSREYNSPLHF. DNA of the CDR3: TGTGCCAGCAGTCGGGAGTATAATTCACCCCTCCACTTT.

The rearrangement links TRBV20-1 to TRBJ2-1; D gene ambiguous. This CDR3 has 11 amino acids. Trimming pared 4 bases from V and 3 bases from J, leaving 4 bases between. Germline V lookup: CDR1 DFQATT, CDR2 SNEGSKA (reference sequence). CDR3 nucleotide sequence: TGCAGTGCTATGTACTACAATGAGCAGTTCTTC. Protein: CSAMYYNEQFF.

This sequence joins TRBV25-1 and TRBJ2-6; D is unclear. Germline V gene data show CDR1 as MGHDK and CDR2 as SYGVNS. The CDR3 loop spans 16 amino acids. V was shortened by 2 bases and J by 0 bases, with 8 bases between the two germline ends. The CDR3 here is CASSELRSSGANVLTF. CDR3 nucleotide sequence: TGTGCCAGCAGTGAACTCCGGAGCTCTGGGGCCAACGTCCTGACTTTC.

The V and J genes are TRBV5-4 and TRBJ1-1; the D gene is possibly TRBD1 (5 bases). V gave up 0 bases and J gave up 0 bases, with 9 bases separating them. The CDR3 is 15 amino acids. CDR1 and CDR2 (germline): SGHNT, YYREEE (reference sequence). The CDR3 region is CASSLAGNVNTEAFF. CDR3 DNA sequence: TGTGCCAGCAGCTTGGCAGGGAACGTGAACACTGAAGCTTTCTTT.

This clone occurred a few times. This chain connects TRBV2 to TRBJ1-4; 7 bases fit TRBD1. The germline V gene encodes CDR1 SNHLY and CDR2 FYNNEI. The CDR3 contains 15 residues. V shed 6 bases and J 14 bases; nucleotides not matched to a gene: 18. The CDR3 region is CASSVMDRLNWVLFF. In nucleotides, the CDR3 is TGTGCCAGCAGCGTGATGGACAGGCTGAACTGGGTCCTGTTTTTT.

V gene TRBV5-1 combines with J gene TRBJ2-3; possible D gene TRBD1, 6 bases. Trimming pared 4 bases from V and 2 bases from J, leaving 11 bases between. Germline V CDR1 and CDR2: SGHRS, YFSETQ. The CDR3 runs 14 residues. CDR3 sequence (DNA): TGCGCCAGCAGCACCGGGGACACCACAGATACGCAGTATTTT. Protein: CASSTGDTTDTQYF.

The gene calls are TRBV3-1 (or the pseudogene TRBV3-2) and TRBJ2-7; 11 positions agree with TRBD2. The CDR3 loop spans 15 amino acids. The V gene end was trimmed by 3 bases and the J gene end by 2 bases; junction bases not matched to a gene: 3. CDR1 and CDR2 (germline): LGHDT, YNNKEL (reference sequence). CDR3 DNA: TGTGCCAGCAGCCAGCGTAGCGGGGGGGCCTACGAGCAGTACTTC. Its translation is CASSQRSGGAYEQYF.

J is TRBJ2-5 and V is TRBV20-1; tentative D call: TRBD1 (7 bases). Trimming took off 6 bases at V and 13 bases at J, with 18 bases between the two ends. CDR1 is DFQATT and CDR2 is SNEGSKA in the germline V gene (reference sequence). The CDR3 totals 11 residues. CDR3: CSAVKGQEGYF. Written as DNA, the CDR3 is TGCAGTGCCGTTAAAGGACAGGAGGGGTACTTC.

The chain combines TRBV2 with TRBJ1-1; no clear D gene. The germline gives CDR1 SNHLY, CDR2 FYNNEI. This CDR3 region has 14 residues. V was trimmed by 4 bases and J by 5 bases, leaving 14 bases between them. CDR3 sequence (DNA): TGTGCCAGCAGTGCCTGGGCAGGTCGGACTGAAGCTTTCTTT. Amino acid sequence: CASSAWAGRTEAFF.

CDR3 in amino acids: CASSLSSDRGAGAFF. In nucleotides, the CDR3 is TGCGCCAGCAGCTTAAGTTCGGACAGGGGAGCCGGAGCTTTCTTT. V and J are TRBV5-1 and TRBJ1-1; 9 positions agree with TRBD1. This CDR3 spans 15 amino acids. The germline gives CDR1 SGHRS, CDR2 YFSETQ. The trim removed 2 bases at V and 10 bases at J, leaving 12 bases unmatched.

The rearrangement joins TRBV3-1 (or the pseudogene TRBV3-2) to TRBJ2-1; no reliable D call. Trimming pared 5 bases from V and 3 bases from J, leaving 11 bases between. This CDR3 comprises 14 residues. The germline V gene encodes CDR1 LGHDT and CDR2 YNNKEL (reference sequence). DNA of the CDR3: TGTGCCAGCAGCGTGGCTGGAGACTACAATGAGCAGTTCTTC. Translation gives CASSVAGDYNEQFF.